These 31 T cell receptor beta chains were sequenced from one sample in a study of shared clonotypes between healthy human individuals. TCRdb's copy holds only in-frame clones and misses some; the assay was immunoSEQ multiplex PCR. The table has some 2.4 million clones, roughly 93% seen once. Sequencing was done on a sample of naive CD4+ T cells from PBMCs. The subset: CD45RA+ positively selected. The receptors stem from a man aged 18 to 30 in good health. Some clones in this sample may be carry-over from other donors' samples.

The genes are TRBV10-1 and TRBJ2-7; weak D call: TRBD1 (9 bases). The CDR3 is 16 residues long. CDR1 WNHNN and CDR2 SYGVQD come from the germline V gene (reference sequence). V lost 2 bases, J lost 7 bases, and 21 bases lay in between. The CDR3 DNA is TGCGCCAGCAGTGAGCCGGGACAGGGTTTAGCGGGGGAGCAGTACTTC. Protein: CASSEPGQGLAGEQYF.

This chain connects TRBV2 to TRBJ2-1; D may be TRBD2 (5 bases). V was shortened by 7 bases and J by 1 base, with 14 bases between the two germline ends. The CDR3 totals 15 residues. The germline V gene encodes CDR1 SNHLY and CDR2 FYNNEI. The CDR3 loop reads CASNPIANSYNEQFF. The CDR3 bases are TGTGCCAGCAACCCAATAGCGAATTCCTACAATGAGCAGTTCTTC.

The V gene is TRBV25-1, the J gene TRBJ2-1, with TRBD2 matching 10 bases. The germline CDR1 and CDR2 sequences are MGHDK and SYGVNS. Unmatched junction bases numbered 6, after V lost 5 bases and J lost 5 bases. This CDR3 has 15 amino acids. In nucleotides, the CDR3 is TGTGCCAGCAGTACCCTAGCGGGAGTGCACAATGAGCAGTTCTTC. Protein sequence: CASSTLAGVHNEQFF.

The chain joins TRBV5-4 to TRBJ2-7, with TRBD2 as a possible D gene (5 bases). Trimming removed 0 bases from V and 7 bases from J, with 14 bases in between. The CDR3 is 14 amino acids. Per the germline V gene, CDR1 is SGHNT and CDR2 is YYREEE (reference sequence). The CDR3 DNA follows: TGTGCCAGCAGCTTGGAGTCTGGGAGTTTAGAGCAGTACTTC. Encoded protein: CASSLESGSLEQYF. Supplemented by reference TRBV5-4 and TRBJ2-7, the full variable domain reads ETGVTQSPTHLIKTRGQQVTLRCSSQSGHNTVSWYQQALGQGPQFIFQYYREEENGRGNFPPRFSGLQFPNYSSELNVNALELDDSALYLCASSLESGSLEQYFGPGTRLTVT.

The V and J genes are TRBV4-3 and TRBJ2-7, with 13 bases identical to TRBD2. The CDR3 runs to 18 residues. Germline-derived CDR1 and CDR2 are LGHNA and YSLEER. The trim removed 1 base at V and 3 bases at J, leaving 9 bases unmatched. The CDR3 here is CASSQGLGTSGTHYEQYF. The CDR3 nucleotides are TGCGCCAGCAGCCAAGGGCTTGGGACTAGCGGGACTCACTACGAGCAGTACTTC.

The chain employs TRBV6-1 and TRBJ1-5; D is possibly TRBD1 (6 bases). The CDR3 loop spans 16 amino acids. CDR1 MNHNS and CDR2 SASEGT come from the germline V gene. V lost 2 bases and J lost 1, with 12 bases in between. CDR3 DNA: TGTGCCAGCAGTGAATGGACGGGGGCGAGCAATCAGCCCCAGCATTTT. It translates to CASSEWTGASNQPQHF.

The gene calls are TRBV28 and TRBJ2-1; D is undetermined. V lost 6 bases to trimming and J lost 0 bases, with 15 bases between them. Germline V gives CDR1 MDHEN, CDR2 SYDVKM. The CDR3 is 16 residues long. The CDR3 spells CASSMTGPSSYNEQFF. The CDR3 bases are TGTGCCAGCAGCATGACCGGGCCGAGCTCCTACAATGAGCAGTTCTTC.

The CDR3 DNA is TGTGCCAGCAGTTACACTGGACAGGGGAACTATGGCTACACCTTC. As protein: CASSYTGQGNYGYTF. The chain is built from TRBV6-5 and TRBJ1-2; TRBD1 matches 9 bases. This CDR3 has 15 residues. CDR1 is MNHEY, CDR2 SVGAGI, per germline. The junction had 3 bases not matched to a gene; V was cut back by 2 bases and J by 2 bases.

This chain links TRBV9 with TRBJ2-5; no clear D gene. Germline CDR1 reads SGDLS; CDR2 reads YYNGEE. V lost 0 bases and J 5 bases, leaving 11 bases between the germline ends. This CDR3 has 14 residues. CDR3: CASSVEPHLETQYF. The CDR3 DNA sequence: TGTGCCAGCAGCGTAGAACCGCATTTGGAGACCCAGTACTTC.

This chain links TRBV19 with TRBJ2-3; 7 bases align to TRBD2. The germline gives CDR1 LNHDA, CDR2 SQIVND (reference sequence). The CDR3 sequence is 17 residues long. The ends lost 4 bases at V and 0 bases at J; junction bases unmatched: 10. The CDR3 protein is CASSNRPTSSSTDTQYF. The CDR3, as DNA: TGTGCCAGTAGTAACCGACCGACTAGCTCGAGCACAGATACGCAGTATTTT.

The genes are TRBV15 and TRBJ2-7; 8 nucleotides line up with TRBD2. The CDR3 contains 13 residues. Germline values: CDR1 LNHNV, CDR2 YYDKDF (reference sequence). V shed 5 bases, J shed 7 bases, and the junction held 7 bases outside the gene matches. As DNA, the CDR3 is TGTGCCACCAGCGAAAAGCGGGAGCGAGAGCAGTACTTC. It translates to CATSEKREREQYF. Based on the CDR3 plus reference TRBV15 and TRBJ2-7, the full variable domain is DAMVIQNPRYQVTQFGKPVTLSCSQTLNHNVMYWYQQKSSQAPKLLFHYYDKDFNNEADTPDNFQSRRPNTSFCFLDIRSPGLGDTAMYLCATSEKREREQYFGPGTRLTVT.

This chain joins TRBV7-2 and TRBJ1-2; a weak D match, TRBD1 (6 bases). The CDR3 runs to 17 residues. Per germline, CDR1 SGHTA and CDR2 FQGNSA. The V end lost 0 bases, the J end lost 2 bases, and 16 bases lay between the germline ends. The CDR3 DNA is TGTGCCAGCAGCTTAGCCGGACCCGGTACAGGGAACTATGGCTACACCTTC. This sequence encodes CASSLAGPGTGNYGYTF.

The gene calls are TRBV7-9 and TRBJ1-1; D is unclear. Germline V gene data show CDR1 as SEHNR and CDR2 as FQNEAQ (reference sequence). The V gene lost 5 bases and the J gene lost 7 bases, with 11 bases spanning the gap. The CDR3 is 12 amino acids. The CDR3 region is CASSINRDEAFF. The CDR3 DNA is TGTGCCAGCAGCATCAACCGGGATGAAGCTTTCTTT.

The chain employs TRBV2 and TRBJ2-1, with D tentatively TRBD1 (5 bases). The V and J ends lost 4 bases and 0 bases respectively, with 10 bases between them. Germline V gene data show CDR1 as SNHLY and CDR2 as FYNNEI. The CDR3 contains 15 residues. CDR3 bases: TGTGCCAGCAGTGTACAAGACAGCTCCTACAATGAGCAGTTCTTC. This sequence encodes CASSVQDSSYNEQFF.

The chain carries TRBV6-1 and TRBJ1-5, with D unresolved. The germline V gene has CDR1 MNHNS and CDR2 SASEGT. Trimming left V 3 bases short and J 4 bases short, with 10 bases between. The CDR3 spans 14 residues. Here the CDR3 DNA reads TGTGCCAGCAGTGACGCGCCCTCAAATCAGCCCCAGCATTTT. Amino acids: CASSDAPSNQPQHF.

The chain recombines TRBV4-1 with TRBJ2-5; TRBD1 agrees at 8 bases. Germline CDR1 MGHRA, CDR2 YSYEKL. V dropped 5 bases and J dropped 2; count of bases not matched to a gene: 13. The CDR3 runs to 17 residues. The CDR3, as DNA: TGCGCCAGCAGCGTGGCAGGGGGCGTCGGGGGTCAAGAGACCCAGTACTTC. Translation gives CASSVAGGVGGQETQYF.

Here the CDR3 reads CASSLAAHNQPQHF. CDR3 DNA: TGTGCCAGCAGCTTAGCGGCACATAATCAGCCCCAGCATTTT. The chain uses TRBV7-2 and TRBJ1-5, with unresolved D. This CDR3 has 14 residues. Germline assignment: CDR1 SGHTA and CDR2 FQGNSA. Trimming left V 0 bases short and J 4 bases short, with 7 bases between.

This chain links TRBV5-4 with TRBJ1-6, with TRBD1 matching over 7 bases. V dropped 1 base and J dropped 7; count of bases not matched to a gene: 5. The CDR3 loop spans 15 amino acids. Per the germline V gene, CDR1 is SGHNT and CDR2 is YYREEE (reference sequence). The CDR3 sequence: CASSLSRQGNSPLHF. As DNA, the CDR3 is TGTGCCAGCAGCTTGAGTAGACAGGGAAATTCACCCCTCCACTTT.

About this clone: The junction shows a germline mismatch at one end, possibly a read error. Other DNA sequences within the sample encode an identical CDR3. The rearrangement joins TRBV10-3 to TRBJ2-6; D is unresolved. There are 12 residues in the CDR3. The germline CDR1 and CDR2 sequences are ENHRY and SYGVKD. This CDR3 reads CAIGSGANVLTF. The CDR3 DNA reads TGCGCTATCGGGTCTGGGGCCAACGTCCTGACTTTC.

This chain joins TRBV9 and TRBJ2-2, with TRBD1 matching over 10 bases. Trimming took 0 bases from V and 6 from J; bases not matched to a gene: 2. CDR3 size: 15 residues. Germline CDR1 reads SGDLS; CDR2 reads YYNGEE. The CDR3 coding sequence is TGTGCCAGCAGCGTAGAGGACAGGGGGGCCGGGGAGCTGTTTTTT. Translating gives CASSVEDRGAGELFF.

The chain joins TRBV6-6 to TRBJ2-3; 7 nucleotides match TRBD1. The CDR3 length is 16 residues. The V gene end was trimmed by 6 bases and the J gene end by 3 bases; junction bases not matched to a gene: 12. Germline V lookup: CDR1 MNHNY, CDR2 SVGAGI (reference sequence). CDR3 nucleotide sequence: TGTGCCAGCAGCTCCGCCCGGGACAGACTAACAGATACGCAGTATTTT. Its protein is CASSSARDRLTDTQYF.

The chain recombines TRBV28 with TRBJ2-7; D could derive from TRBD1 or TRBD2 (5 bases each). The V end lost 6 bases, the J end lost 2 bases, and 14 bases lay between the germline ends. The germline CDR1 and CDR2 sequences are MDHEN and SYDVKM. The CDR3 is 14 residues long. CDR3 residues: CASRVGTDPYEQYF. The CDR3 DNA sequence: TGTGCCAGCAGGGTTGGGACCGATCCCTACGAGCAGTACTTC.

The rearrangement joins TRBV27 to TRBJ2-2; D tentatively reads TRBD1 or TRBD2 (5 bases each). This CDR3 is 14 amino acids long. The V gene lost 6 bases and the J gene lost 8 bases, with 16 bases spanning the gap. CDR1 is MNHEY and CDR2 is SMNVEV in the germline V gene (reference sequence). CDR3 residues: CASRSGLGTGELFF. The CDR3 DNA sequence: TGTGCCAGCAGGTCTGGGTTGGGGACGGGGGAGCTGTTTTTT.

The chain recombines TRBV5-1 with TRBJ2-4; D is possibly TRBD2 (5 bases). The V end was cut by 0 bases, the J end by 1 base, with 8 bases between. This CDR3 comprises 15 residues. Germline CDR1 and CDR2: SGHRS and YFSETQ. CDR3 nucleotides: TGCGCCAGCAGCTTGGGTGGGAGTGCCAAAAACATTCAGTACTTC. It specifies CASSLGGSAKNIQYF.

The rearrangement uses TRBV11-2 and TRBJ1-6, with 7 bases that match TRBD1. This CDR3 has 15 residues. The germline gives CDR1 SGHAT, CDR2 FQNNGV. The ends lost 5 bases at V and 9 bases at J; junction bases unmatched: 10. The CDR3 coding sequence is TGTGCCAGCAGCCGGGTGCGGCAGGGGGGTTCACCCCTCCACTTT. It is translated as CASSRVRQGGSPLHF.

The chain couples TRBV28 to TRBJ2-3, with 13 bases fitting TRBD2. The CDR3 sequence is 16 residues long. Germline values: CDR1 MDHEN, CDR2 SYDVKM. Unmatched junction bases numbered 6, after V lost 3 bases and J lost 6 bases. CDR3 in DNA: TGTGCCAGCAGTTTCGGACTAGCGGGAGTGCAGGATACGCAGTATTTT. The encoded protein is CASSFGLAGVQDTQYF.

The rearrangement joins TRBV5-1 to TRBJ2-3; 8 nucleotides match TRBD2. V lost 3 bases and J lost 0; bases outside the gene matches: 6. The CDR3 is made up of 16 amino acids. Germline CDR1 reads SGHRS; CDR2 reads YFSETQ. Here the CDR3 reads CASSSQLAASTDTQYF. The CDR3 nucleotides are TGCGCCAGCAGCTCTCAACTAGCGGCTAGCACAGATACGCAGTATTTT.

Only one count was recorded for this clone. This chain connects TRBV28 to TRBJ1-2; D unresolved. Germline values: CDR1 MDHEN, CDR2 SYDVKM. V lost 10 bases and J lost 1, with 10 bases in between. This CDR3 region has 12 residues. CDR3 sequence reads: CANQDLNYGYTF. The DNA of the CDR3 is TGTGCCAACCAGGATCTTAACTATGGCTACACCTTC.

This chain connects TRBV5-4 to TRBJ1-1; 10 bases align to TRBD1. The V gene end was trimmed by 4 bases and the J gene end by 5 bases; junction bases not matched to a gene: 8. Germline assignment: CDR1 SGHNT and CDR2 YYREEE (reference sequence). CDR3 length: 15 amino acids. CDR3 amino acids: CASSPRDRGETEAFF. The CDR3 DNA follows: TGTGCCAGCAGCCCCCGGGACAGGGGAGAGACTGAAGCTTTCTTT.

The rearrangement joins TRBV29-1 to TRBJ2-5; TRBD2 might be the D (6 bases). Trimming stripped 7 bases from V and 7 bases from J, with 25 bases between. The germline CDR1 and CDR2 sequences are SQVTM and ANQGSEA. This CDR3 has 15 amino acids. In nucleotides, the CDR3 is TGCAGCGCCCTATGGCGGGACTGGCCGGCAGGGACCCAGTACTTC. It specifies CSALWRDWPAGTQYF.

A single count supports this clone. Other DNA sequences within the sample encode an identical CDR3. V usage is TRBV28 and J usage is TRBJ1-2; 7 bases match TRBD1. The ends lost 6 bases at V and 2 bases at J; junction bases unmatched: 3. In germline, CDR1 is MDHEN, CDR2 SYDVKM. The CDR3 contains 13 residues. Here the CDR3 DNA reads TGTGCCAGCAGCCTGACAGGGAACTATGGCTACACCTTC. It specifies CASSLTGNYGYTF.